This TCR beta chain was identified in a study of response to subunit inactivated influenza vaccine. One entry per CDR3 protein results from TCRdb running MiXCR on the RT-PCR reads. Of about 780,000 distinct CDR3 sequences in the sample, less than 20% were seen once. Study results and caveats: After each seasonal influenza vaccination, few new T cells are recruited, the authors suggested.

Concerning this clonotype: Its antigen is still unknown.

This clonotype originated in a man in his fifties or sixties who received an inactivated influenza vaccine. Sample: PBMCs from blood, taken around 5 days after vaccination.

In nucleotides, the CDR3 is TGTGCCAGCAGCTTATGGACTTCGAGGGGGGAGACCCAGTACTTC. Translated: CASSLWTSRGETQYF. This chain uses TRBV11-2 with TRBJ2-5, with D tentatively TRBD1 (6 bases). Germline V gives CDR1 SGHAT, CDR2 FQNNGV. The CDR3 consists of 15 residues. Trimming removed 2 bases from V and 5 bases from J, with 15 bases in between.